What follows describes a single T cell receptor (beta chain). The antigen remains unidentified. For each subset, genomic DNA was distributed in equal portions over several immunoSEQ plates. Source study methods: Filtering differed for immunoSEQ, which gave only junction sequences without quality scores. The protocol was immunoSEQ multiplex PCR, while the TCRdb copy is restricted to in-frame clones and leaves out a portion. D and trimming were read from the DNA, whereas the V and J calls and clone size are those reported in that table. The data hold about a million clones, with 70% to 85% observed a single time. These data belong to a study of shared clonotypes between healthy human individuals. Overall study results and limits: Generally, naive subsets (rather than memory subsets) showed larger estimated richness.

The source of this sequence is a man aged 18 to 30 in good health. The sample taken for sequencing was memory CD4+ T cells sorted from blood. Described subset: CD45RA-negative fraction.

In nucleotides, the CDR3 is TGTGCCAGCTCACCACCACTCGACAGCTCCAATGAGCAGTTCTTC. The encoded protein is CASSPPLDSSNEQFF. V is TRBV18 and J is TRBJ2-1, with D maybe TRBD1 (5 bases). The CDR3 consists of 15 residues. CDR1 and CDR2 (germline): KGHSH, LQKENI. Deletions cut 0 bases from V and 6 bases from J, with 12 bases between.